The clone carrying this T cell receptor (beta chain) occurred a few times. Its matching antigen is unknown. V was cut by 2 bases and J by 7 bases, with 13 bases left in between. The CDR3 covers 15 residues. Germline CDR1 SGDLS, CDR2 YYNGEE. Primers included in the PCR were 60 Vbeta and 13 Jbeta primers. Data came from immunoSEQ multiplex PCR; TCRdb stores just in-frame clones and leaves some out. The sample contains about 96,000 clones, over 70% of which appear only once. This entry is derived from a study of cytomegalovirus exposure and HLA in healthy donors. Findings and limits, study-wide: Analyses of presence and absence presupposed an approximately uniform sequencing depth across donors.

The sample taken for sequencing was PBMCs. The chain recombines TRBV9 with TRBJ1-6; D not resolved. The clonotype was recovered from a man in his fifties in good health and CMV-seropositive. The CDR3 loop is CASSVADLENSPLHF. The CDR3 region has the DNA TGTGCCAGCAGCGTTGCAGACCTAGAGAATTCACCCCTCCACTTT.